The 6 T cell receptor beta chains reported below all come from one sample, sequenced in a study of T cell responses to AZD1222 COVID-19 vaccine. The repertoire was sequenced with immunoSEQ multiplex PCR; TCRdb's copy has only in-frame clones and lacks some. The sample yields over 150,000 clones, roughly 88% seen once. The material sequenced was peripheral blood, taken 28 days after the second AZD1222 dose. The receptors were gathered from an adult who received the AZD1222 COVID-19 vaccine.

J is TRBJ1-4 and V is TRBV19, with TRBD1 matching 7 bases. V trimming: 7 bases; J trimming: 7 bases; junction bases outside the gene matches: 12. The germline V gene encodes CDR1 LNHDA and CDR2 SQIVND (reference sequence). This CDR3 region has 15 residues. The CDR3 loop reads CASKTIRQGPEKLFF. The CDR3 coding sequence is TGTGCCAGTAAGACGATTAGACAGGGACCTGAAAAACTGTTTTTT.

The chain couples TRBV3-1 (or the pseudogene TRBV3-2) to TRBJ2-7; D might be TRBD2 (5 bases). The CDR3 has 11 residues. V lost 3 bases to trimming and J lost 13 bases, with 13 bases between them. CDR1 and CDR2 from the germline V gene are LGHDT and YNNKEL (reference sequence). CDR3 sequence: CASSQGAGLYF. CDR3 nucleotides: TGTGCCAGCAGCCAGGGAGCAGGCCTATACTTC.

The V call is TRBV9, the J call TRBJ2-7; a possible D gene is TRBD2 (6 bases). Germline loops: CDR1 SGDLS, CDR2 YYNGEE. The CDR3 consists of 14 residues. The V end lost 0 bases, the J end lost 6 bases, and 13 bases lay between the germline ends. CDR3 nucleotides: TGTGCCAGCAGCGTAGAAGTTGGAGGGACCGAGCAGTACTTC. This sequence encodes CASSVEVGGTEQYF.

The count of this clone is one. Written as DNA, the CDR3 is TGTGCCAGCAGCGGGCAGAGGGAGGGCTACACCTTC. Protein sequence: CASSGQREGYTF. V usage is TRBV21-1 and J usage is TRBJ1-2. TRBV21-1 is termed a pseudogene. The CDR3 spans 12 residues.

The V gene is TRBV14, the J gene TRBJ1-6, with a tentative D call TRBD1 (5 bases). The CDR3 is 16 residues long. Between the trimmed V and J ends, which lost 4 bases and 6 bases, there was a span of 16 bases. Germline V CDR1 and CDR2: SGHDN, FVKESK. For the CDR3, the DNA is TGTGCCAGCAGCCCAACTACCGGGACTCCTAATTCACCCCTCCACTTT. Translated: CASSPTTGTPNSPLHF.

The rearrangement joins TRBV6-5 to TRBJ1-2; D not resolved. The CDR3 is 12 amino acids. Trimming shortened V by 6 bases and J by 7 bases, and 12 bases separated the two germline ends. Germline assignment: CDR1 MNHEY and CDR2 SVGAGI. Here the CDR3 reads CASSRGSAGYTF. The CDR3 DNA is TGTGCCAGCAGCCGAGGATCGGCTGGCTACACCTTC.